This TCR beta chain is drawn from a study of blood T cell repertoires in COVID-19. Study overall: Researchers got acute and convalescent COVID-19 samples from the United States, Italy and Spain. Sources were T cells, B-cell-depleted T cells, or PBMCs; the material itself was cDNA or gDNA.

In the original workflow: From reference gene primer amplification, estimates of nucleated cell counts were derived. Sequencing was performed with immunoSEQ multiplex PCR; in TCRdb, only in-frame clones are kept and a portion is missing. V, J and clone size derive from that table, while D and trimming were established from the DNA sequence. Of about 300,000 clones listed, around 90% are singletons. Sequencing was done on a sample of peripheral blood. The sequence was collected from a man in his 70s with acute or convalescent COVID-19.

This CDR3 reads CASSLRFSQLAGRTDTQYF. In DNA, the CDR3 is TGTGCCAGCAGCTTACGCTTCTCTCAGCTAGCGGGGCGCACAGATACGCAGTATTTT. The chain is built from TRBV7-2 and TRBJ2-3, with 9 bases lining up with TRBD2. This CDR3 region has 19 residues. Germline CDR1 SGHTA, CDR2 FQGNSA. V shed 2 bases, J shed 1 base, and the junction held 13 bases outside the gene matches.